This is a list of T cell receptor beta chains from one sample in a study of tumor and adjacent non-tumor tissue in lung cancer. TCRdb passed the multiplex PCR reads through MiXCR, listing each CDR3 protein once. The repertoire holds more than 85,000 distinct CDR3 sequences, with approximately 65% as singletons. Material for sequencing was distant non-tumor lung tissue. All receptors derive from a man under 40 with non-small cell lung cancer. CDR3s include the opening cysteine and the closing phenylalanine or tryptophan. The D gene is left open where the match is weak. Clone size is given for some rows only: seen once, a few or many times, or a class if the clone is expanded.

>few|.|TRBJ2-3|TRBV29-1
CSVGFRFKTDTQYF
TGCAGCGTGGGTTTCAGGTTTAAGACAGATACGCAGTATTTT
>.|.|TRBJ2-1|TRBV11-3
CANSPIPGNEQFF
TGTGCCAATAGCCCCATACCAGGCAATGAGCAGTTCTTC
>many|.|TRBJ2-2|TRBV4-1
CASSQEARANTGELFF
TGCGCCAGCAGCCAAGAGGCTAGAGCCAACACCGGGGAGCTGTTTTTT
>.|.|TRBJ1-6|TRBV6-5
CASSYSARGKSPLHF
TGTGCCAGTAGTTACAGTGCCAGGGGAAAATCACCCCTCCACTTT
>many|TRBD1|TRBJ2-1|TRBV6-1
CASSFETGGSYNEQFF
TGTGCCAGCAGTTTCGAGACAGGGGGCTCCTACAATGAGCAGTTCTTC
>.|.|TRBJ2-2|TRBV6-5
CVSSAWGIRSGELFF
TGTGTCAGCAGTGCCTGGGGCATCCGATCGGGGGAGCTGTTTTTT
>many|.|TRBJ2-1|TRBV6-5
CASSYGVQGFNEQFF
TGTGCCAGCAGTTACGGGGTTCAGGGGTTCAATGAGCAGTTCTTC
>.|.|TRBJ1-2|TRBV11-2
CATHPRDQYGYTF
TGTGCCACCCATCCGAGGGACCAGTATGGCTACACCTTC
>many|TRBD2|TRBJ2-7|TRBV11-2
CASSPWASGSYEQYF
TGTGCCAGCAGCCCTTGGGCTAGCGGTTCCTACGAGCAGTACTTC
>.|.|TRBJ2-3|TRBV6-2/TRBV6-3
CASSYGKGGTDTQYF
TGTGCCAGCAGTTACGGAAAGGGGGGCACAGATACGCAGTATTTT
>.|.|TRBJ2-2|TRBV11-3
CASSLVAENTGELFF
TGTGCCAGCAGCCTAGTGGCGGAGAACACCGGGGAGCTGTTTTTT
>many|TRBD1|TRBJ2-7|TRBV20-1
CSASSDRGVSRGQYF
TGCAGTGCTAGTTCGGACAGGGGAGTATCACGAGGGCAGTACTTC
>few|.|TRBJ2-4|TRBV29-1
CSVEVSGLPIQYF
TGCAGCGTTGAAGTGTCGGGACTGCCAATTCAGTACTTC
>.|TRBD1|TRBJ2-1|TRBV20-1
CSAAGQGYNEQFF
TGCAGTGCCGCCGGACAGGGGTACAATGAGCAGTTCTTC
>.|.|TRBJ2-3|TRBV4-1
CAGSQDRRGADTRYF
TGCGCCGGCAGCCAAGATCGGAGGGGTGCAGATACGCGGTATTTT
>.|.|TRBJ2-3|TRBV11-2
CASSAGTLWEYF
TGTGCTAGCAGCGCCGGGACCTTGTGGGAGTATTTT
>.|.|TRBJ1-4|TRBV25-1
CASSHRARGEKLFF
TGTGCCAGCTCACACAGGGCGCGGGGTGAAAAACTGTTTTTT
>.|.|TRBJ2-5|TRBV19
CASTQGDGEIQYF
TGTGCCAGTACCCAAGGGGATGGAGAGATCCAGTACTTC
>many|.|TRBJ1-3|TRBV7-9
CASSLALGWSTVAGNTIYF
TGTGCCAGCAGCTTAGCGCTAGGTTGGTCGACAGTAGCTGGAAACACCATATATTTT
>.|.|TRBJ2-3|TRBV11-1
CASSPRKSSADTQYF
TGTGCCAGCAGCCCAAGGAAAAGTTCGGCAGATACGCAGTATTTT
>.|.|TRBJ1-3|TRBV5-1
CAGSANGALSGNTIYF
TGCGCCGGCAGCGCAAATGGGGCGCTCTCTGGAAACACCATATATTTT
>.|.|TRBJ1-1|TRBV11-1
CASSWTAVNTDAYF
TGTGCCAGCAGCTGGACAGCTGTGAATACTGATGCTTACTTT
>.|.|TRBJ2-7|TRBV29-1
CSVEVANPYEQYF
TGCAGCGTTGAGGTTGCAAACCCCTATGAGCAGTACTTC
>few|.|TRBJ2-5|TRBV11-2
CASSLIPVYRVETQYF
TGTGCCAGCAGCTTAATCCCCGTGTACAGGGTCGAGACCCAGTACTTC
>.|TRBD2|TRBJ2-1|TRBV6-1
CAIASGTIGYNEQFF
TGTGCCATCGCATCCGGGACTATCGGATACAATGAGCAGTTCTTC
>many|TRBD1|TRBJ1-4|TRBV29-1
CSASGTGGANEELFF
TGCAGCGCATCCGGGACAGGAGGCGCTAATGAAGAACTGTTTTTT
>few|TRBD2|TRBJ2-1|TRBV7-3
CASSLGPTGTTNEQFF
TGTGCCAGCAGCTTGGGTCCCACCGGGACTACAAATGAGCAGTTCTTC
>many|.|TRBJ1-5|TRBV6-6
CASSLRGVGQPQHF
TGTGCCAGCAGTTTGCGGGGGGTGGGTCAGCCCCAGCATTTT
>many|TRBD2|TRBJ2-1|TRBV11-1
CASSAQGREGRYEQFF
TGTGCCAGCAGCGCACAGGGGCGGGAGGGCCGCTATGAGCAGTTCTTC
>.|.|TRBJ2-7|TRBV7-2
CASSPQGLGPYEQYF
TGTGCCAGCAGCCCCCAGGGACTGGGTCCTTACGAGCAGTACTTC
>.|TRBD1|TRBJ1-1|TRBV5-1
CANSRGLNTEAFF
TGCGCCAACAGCAGGGGGTTGAACACTGAAGCTTTCTTT
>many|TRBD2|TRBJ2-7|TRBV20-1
CSALAGDYEQYF
TGCAGTGCTCTAGCGGGGGACTACGAGCAGTACTTC
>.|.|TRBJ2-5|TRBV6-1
CASSKTSIGDTQYF
TGTGCCAGCAGTAAAACTAGCATCGGAGATACCCAGTACTTC
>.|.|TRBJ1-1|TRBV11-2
CANSRGRGNIEAFF
TGTGCCAACAGCAGAGGACGGGGGAACATTGAAGCTTTCTTT
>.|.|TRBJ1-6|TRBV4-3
CASSQAPQAGISPRHF
TGCGCCAGCAGCCAAGCCCCTCAAGCAGGGATTTCACCCCGCCACTTT
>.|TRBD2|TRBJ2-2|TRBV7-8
CASSLVGRYSNSGELFF
TGTGCCAGCAGCTTAGTAGGACGGTATTCGAACAGCGGGGAACTGTTTTTT
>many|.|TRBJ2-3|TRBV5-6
CASSPISTYTQYF
TGTGCCAGCAGCCCTATTAGTACCTATACGCAGTATTTT
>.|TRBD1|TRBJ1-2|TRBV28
CASSFRDRAYGYTF
TGTGCCAGCAGTTTTAGGGACAGGGCCTATGGCTACACCTTC
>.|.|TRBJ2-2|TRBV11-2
CASSLSRGGGELFF
TGTGCCAGCAGCTTAAGCAGGGGGGGCGGGGAGCTGTTTTTT
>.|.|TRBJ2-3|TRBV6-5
CASSLLGAPNTDTQYF
TGTGCCAGCAGCTTGTTGGGGGCCCCTAACACAGATACGCAGTATTTT
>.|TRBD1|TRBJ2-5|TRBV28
CASSSGQGFGETQNF
TGTGCCAGCAGCTCGGGACAGGGATTTGGAGAGACCCAGAACTTC
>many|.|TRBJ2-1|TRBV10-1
CASSESRDNEQFF
TGCGCCAGCAGTGAGTCGAGGGACAATGAGCAGTTCTTC
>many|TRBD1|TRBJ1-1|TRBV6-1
CASSEGWTGPGDTEAFF
TGTGCCAGCAGTGAAGGATGGACAGGGCCAGGGGACACTGAAGCTTTCTTT
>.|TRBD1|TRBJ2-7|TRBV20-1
CSASRTGGGNEHYF
TGCAGTGCCTCCCGGACAGGGGGGGGCAACGAGCACTACTTC
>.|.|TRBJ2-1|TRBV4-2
CANSQESEQFF
TGTGCCAACAGCCAAGAGAGCGAGCAGTTCTTT
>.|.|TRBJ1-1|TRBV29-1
CSVSGSDQAFF
TGCAGTGTTTCCGGGTCCGACCAAGCTTTCTTT
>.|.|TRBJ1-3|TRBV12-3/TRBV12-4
CASRFTHGGKAGNTIYF
TGTGCCAGTAGGTTCACCCATGGGGGCAAGGCTGGAAACACCATATATTTT
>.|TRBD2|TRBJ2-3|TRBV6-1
CASSERGGSGSDTQYF
TGTGCCAGCAGTGAAAGAGGCGGGAGCGGCTCAGATACGCAGTATTTT
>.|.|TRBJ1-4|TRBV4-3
CDSSPWVMTRATNEKLFF
TGCGACAGCAGTCCCTGGGTCATGACGCGTGCAACTAATGAAAAACTGTTTTTT
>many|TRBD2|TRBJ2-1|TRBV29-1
CSVEDLAAGGGNEQFF
TGCAGCGTTGAAGATCTAGCGGCAGGAGGAGGCAATGAGCAGTTCTTC
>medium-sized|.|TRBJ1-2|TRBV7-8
CASSPGGDNYGYTF
TGTGCCAGCAGTCCGGGGGGGGACAACTATGGCTACACCTTC
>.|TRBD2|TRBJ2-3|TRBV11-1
CTSSRSLTGGADTQYF
TGTACCAGCAGCCGTTCACTAACGGGAGGGGCCGACACGCAGTATTTT
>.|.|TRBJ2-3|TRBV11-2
CASSRDPDADTQYF
TGTGCCAGCAGCAGGGATCCAGACGCAGATACGCAGTATTTT
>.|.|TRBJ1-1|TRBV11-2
CASSHASGIGGTEAFF
TGTGCCAGTAGCCACGCTTCCGGGATAGGGGGCACTGAAGCTTTCTTT